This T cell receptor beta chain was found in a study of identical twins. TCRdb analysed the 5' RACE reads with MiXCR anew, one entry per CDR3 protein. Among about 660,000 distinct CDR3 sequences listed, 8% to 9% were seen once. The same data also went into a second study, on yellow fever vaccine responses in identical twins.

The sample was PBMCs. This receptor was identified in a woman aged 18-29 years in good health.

CDR3 amino acids: CASSQSTGSYEQYF. CDR3 in DNA: TGTGCCAGCAGCCAATCCACAGGCTCCTACGAGCAGTACTTC. The chain links TRBV4-2 to TRBJ2-7; possibly TRBD1 for D (5 bases). The length of the CDR3 is 14 residues. The V gene lost 2 bases and the J gene lost 0 bases, with 8 bases spanning the gap. Germline V CDR1 and CDR2: LGHNA, YNFKEQ.